The sequence of this T cell receptor (beta chain) was determined in a study of OX40 agonist ivuxolimab in advanced cancers. This table comes from immunoSEQ multiplex PCR, and its TCRdb copy is limited to in-frame clones, with some not included. The sample shows 30,000 to 40,000 clones, around four fifths of them seen only once. CDR3 length equals 16 residues. Germline lookup yields CDR1 PRHDT and CDR2 FYEKMQ (reference sequence). Trimming removed 0 bases at V and 8 bases at J, with 19 bases between. The chain uses TRBV13 and TRBJ1-2; possibly TRBD1 for D (5 bases). This TCR came from an adult with an advanced solid tumor such as melanoma, head and neck, liver or kidney cancer. Sequencing used CD4+ or CD8+ T cells sorted from blood, obtained in a trial of the OX40 agonist ivuxolimab. CDR3 protein: CASSLGGRPRRDGYTF. In nucleotides, the CDR3 is TGTGCCAGCAGCTTAGGCGGCCGGCCGAGAAGGGACGGCTACACCTTC.